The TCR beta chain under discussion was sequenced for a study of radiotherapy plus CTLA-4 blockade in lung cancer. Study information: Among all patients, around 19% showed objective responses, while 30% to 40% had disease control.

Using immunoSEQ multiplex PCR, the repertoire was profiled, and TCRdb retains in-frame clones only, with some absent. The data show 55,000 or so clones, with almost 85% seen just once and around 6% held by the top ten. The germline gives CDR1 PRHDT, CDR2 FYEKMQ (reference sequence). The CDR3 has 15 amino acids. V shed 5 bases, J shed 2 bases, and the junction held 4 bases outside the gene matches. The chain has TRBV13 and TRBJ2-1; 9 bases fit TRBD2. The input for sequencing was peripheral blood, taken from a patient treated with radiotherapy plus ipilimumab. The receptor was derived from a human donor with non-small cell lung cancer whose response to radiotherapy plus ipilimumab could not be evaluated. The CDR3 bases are TGTGCCAGCAGCCTAAGCGGGAGGACCTACAATGAGCAGTTCTTC. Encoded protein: CASSLSGRTYNEQFF.